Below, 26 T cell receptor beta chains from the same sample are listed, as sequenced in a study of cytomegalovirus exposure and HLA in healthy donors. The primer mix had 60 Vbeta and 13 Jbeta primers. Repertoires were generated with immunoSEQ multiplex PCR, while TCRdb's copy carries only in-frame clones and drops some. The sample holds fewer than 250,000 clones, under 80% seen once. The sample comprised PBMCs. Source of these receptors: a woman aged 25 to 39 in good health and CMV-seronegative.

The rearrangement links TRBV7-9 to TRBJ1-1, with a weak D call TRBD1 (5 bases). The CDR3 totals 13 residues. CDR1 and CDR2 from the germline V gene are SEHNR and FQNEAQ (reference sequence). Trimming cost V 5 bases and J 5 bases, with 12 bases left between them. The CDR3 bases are TGTGCCAGCAGCCCGGGACGGGGGACTGAAGCTTTCTTT. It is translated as CASSPGRGTEAFF.

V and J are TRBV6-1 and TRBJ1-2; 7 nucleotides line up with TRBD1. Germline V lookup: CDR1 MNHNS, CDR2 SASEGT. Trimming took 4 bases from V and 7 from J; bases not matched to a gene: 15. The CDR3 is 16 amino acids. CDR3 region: CASSAETGKVLSGYTF. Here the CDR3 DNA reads TGTGCCAGCAGTGCCGAGACAGGGAAGGTCCTGTCTGGCTACACCTTC.

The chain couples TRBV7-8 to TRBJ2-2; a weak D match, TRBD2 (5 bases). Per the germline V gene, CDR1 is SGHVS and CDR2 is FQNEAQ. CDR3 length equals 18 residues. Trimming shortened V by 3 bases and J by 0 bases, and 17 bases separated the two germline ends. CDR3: CASSFRGVRLTNTGELFF. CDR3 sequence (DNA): TGTGCCAGCAGCTTCCGGGGTGTCAGGTTAACGAACACCGGGGAGCTGTTTTTT.

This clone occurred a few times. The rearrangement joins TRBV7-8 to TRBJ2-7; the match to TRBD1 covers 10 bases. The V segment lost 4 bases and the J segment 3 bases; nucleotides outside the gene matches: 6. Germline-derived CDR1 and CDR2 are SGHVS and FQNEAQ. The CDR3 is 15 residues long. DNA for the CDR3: TGTGCCAGCAGCTCGCAAGGGACAGGGGTCTACGAGCAGTACTTC. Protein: CASSSQGTGVYEQYF.

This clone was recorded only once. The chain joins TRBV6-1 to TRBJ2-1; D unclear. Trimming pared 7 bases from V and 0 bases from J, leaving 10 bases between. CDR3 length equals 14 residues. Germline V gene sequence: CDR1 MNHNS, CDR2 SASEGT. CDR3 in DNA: TGTGCCAGCACGGGTCTGAGCTCCTACAATGAGCAGTTCTTC. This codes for CASTGLSSYNEQFF.

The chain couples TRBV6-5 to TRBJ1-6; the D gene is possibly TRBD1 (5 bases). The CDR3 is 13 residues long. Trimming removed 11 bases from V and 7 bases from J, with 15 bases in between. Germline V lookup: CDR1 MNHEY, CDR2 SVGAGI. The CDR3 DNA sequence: TGTGCCGTTAAGGGGCAGAGAAATTCACCCCTCCACTTT. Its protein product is CAVKGQRNSPLHF.

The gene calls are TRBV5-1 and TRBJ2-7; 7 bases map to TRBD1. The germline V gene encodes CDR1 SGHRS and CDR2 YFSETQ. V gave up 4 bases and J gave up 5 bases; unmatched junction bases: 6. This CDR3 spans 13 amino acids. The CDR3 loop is CASSPGQEDEQYF. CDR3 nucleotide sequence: TGCGCCAGCAGCCCTGGACAGGAGGACGAGCAGTACTTC.

The CDR3 DNA sequence: TGCGCCAGCAGTTCATTACCGGGACAAATCCCCCGCTCCTACGAGCAGTACTTC. Its protein is CASSSLPGQIPRSYEQYF. The J gene is TRBJ2-7, the V gene TRBV23-1; D is perhaps TRBD1 (6 bases). TRBV23-1 is assigned to the ORF class and has an uncertain function. The CDR3 covers 18 residues. With 5 bases removed from V and 0 bases from J, the gap between germline ends came to 23 bases.

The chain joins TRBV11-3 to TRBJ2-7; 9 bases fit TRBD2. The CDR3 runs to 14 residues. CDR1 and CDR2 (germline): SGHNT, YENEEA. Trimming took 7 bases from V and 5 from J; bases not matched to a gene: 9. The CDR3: CASKNSGGVDEQYF. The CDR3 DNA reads TGTGCCAGCAAGAATAGCGGGGGAGTCGACGAGCAGTACTTC.

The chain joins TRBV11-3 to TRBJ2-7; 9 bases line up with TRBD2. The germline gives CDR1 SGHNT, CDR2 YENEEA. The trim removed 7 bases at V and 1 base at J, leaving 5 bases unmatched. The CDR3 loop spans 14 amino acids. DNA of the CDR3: TGTGCCAGCAATCTAGCGGGATCATCCTACGAGCAGTACTTC. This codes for CASNLAGSSYEQYF.

CDR3 bases: TGTGCCAGCTCACTAGGCTCAGGGTTCTCTGGCTACACCTTC. Protein: CASSLGSGFSGYTF. V is TRBV18 and J is TRBJ1-2; D is perhaps TRBD1 (5 bases). Germline CDR1 is KGHSH and CDR2 is LQKENI. Trimming took off 4 bases at V and 7 bases at J, with 16 bases between the two ends. The CDR3 has 14 amino acids.

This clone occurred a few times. CDR3 region: CASSGDNLGNQPQHF. The CDR3 DNA reads TGTGCCAGCAGTGGGGACAATTTAGGCAATCAGCCCCAGCATTTT. This chain connects TRBV28 to TRBJ1-5; maybe TRBD1 (6 bases). The length of the CDR3 is 15 residues. The germline CDR1 and CDR2 sequences are MDHEN and SYDVKM. V shed 5 bases and J shed 2 bases, with 13 bases lying between them.

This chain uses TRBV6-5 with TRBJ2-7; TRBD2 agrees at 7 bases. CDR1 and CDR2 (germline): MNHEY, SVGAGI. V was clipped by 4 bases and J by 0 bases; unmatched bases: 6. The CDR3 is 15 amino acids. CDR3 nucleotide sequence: TGTGCCAGCAGTTGGGAGGGACGGAGCTCCTACGAGCAGTACTTC. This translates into CASSWEGRSSYEQYF.

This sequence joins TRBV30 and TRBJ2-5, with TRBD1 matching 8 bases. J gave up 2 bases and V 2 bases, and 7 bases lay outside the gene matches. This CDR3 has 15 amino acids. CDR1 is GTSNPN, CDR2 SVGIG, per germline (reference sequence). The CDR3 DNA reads TGTGCCTGGAGTTTCCGACAGGGGACTCAAGAGACCCAGTACTTC. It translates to CAWSFRQGTQETQYF.

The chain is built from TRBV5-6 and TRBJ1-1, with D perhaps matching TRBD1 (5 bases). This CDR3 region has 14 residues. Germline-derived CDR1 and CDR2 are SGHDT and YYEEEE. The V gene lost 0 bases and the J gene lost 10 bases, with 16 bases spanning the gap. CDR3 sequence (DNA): TGTGCCAGCAGCTTGGTGAATAGGTGGCAGGGAGCTTTCTTT. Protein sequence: CASSLVNRWQGAFF.

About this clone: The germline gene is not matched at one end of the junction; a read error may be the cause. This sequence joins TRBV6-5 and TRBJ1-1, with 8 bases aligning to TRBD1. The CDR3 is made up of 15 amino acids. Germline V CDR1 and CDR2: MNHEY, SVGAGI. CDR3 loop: CAGSAFQGADTEAFF. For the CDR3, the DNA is TGTGCCGGCAGTGCATTCCAGGGGGCGGACACTGAAGCTTTCTTT.

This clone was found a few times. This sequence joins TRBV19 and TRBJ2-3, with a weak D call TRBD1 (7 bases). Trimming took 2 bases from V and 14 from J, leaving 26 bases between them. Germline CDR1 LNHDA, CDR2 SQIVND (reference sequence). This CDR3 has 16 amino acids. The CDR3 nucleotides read TGTGCCAGTAGTATATCCCCTGCAGGGGGGCCTGTCGTACGGTATTTT. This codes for CASSISPAGGPVVRYF.

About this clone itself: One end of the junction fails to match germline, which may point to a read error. The CDR3 DNA is TGTGCCAGCGGTTTAACAGGGGTTGGTTATGGCTACACCTTC. Translation gives CASGLTGVGYGYTF. V gene TRBV27 combines with J gene TRBJ1-2; 7 nucleotides agree with TRBD1. The V gene's germline CDR1 is MNHEY and CDR2 SMNVEV (reference sequence). This CDR3 contains 14 residues.

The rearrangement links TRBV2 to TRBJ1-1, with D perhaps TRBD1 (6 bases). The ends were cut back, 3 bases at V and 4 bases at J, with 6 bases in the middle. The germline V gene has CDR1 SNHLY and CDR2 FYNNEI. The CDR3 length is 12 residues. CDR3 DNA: TGTGCCAGCAGTGACAGGGGCACTGAAGCTTTCTTT. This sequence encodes CASSDRGTEAFF.

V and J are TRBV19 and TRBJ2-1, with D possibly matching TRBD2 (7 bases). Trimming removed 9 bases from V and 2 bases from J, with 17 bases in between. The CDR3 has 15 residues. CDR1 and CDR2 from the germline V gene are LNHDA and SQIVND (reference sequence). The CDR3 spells CASRGWGGPYNEQFF. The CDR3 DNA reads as TGTGCCAGCAGGGGATGGGGGGGCCCCTACAATGAGCAGTTCTTC.

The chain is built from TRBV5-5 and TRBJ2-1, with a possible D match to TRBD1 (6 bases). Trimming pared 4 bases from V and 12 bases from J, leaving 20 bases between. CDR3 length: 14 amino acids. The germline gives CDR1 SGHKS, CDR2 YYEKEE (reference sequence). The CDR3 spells CASSPQQNGGSQFF. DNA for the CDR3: TGTGCCAGCAGCCCCCAACAGAATGGGGGCTCGCAGTTCTTC.

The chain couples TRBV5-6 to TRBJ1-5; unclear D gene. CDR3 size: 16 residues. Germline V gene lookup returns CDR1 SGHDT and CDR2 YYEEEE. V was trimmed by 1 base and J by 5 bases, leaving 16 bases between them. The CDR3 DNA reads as TGTGCCAGCAGCTTGTGTCGCGGCGGGGAGTATCAGCCCCAGCATTTT. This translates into CASSLCRGGEYQPQHF.

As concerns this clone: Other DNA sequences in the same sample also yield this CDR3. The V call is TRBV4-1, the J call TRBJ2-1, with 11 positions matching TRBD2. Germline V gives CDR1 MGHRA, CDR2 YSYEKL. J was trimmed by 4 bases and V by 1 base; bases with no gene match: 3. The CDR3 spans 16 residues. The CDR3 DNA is TGCGCCAGCAGCCAAGTTCTAGCGGGAGGTTACAATGAGCAGTTCTTC. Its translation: CASSQVLAGGYNEQFF.

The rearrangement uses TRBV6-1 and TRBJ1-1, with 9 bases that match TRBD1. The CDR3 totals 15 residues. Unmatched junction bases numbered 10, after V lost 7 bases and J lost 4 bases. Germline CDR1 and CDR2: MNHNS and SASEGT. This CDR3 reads CASTHRGQGGTEAFF. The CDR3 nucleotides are TGTGCCAGCACCCATCGGGGACAGGGTGGCACTGAAGCTTTCTTT.

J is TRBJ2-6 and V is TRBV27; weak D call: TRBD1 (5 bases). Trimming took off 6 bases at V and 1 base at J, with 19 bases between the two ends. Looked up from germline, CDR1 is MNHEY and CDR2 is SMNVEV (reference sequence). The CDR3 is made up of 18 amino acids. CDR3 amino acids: CASRSLTSDRSGANVLTF. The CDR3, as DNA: TGTGCCAGCAGGTCGCTTACCTCAGACAGATCTGGGGCCAACGTCCTGACTTTC.

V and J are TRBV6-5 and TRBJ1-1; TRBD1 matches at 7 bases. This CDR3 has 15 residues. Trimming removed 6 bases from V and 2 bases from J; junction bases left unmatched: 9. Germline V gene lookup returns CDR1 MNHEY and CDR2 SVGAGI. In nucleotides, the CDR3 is TGTGCCAGCAGGGACCAGGGGGATCGTAACACTGAAGCTTTCTTT. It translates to CASRDQGDRNTEAFF.